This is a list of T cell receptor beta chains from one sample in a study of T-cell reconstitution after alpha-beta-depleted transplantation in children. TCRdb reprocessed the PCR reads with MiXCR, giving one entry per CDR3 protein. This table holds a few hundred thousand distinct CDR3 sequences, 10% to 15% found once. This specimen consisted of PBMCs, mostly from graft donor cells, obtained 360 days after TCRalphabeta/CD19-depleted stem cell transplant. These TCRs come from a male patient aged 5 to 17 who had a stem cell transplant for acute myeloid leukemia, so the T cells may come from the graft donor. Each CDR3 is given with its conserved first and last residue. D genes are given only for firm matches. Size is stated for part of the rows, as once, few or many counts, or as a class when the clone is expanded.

CDR3 protein: CASSVGTNSYNEQFF
CDR3 DNA: TGCGCCAGCAGCGTCGGGACTAACTCCTACAATGAGCAGTTCTTC
D gene: TRBD2
J gene: TRBJ2-1
V gene: TRBV5-1
clone size: few
CDR3 length: 15

CDR3 protein: CASSLTGGTVYGYTF
CDR3 DNA: TGTGCCAGCAGCTTAACGGGGGGGACAGTCTATGGCTACACCTTC
D gene: TRBD1
J gene: TRBJ1-2
V gene: TRBV7-3
clone size: -
CDR3 length: 15

CDR3 protein: CASSLGAGTGLQETQYF
CDR3 DNA: TGCGCCAGCAGCTTGGGGGCCGGGACAGGCCTGCAAGAGACCCAGTACTTC
D gene: TRBD1
J gene: TRBJ2-5
V gene: TRBV5-1
clone size: -
CDR3 length: 17

CDR3 protein: CASSESGTSGSKNEQFF
CDR3 DNA: TGTGCCAGCAGTGAATCCGGGACTAGCGGGAGTAAGAATGAGCAGTTCTTC
D gene: TRBD2
J gene: TRBJ2-1
V gene: TRBV25-1
clone size: few
CDR3 length: 17

CDR3 protein: CASSFHREEETQYF
CDR3 DNA: TGCGCCAGCAGCTTCCACAGGGAGGAGGAGACCCAGTACTTC
D gene: -
J gene: TRBJ2-5
V gene: TRBV5-1
clone size: few
CDR3 length: 14

CDR3 protein: CASSATDGYGYTF
CDR3 DNA: TGCGCCAGCAGCGCTACAGACGGCTATGGCTACACCTTC
D gene: -
J gene: TRBJ1-2
V gene: TRBV5-1
clone size: many
CDR3 length: 13

CDR3 protein: CASSLALGVLGAYNEQFF
CDR3 DNA: TGTGCCAGCAGTTTAGCGCTAGGGGTTCTGGGGGCATACAATGAGCAGTTCTTC
D gene: -
J gene: TRBJ2-1
V gene: TRBV12-3/TRBV12-4
clone size: few
CDR3 length: 18

CDR3 protein: CATSDFGSSTDTQYF
CDR3 DNA: TGTGCCACCAGTGATTTCGGGTCGTCCACAGATACGCAGTATTTT
D gene: -
J gene: TRBJ2-3
V gene: TRBV24-1
clone size: few
CDR3 length: 15

CDR3 protein: CSLCPDADTQYF
CDR3 DNA: TGCAGCCTATGCCCGGACGCAGATACGCAGTATTTT
D gene: -
J gene: TRBJ2-3
V gene: TRBV29-1
clone size: many
CDR3 length: 12

CDR3 protein: CASSLEGDRAGKFF
CDR3 DNA: TGTGCCAGTAGTCTAGAGGGTGACAGGGCGGGCAAGTTCTTC
D gene: TRBD1
J gene: TRBJ2-1
V gene: TRBV19
clone size: few
CDR3 length: 14

CDR3 protein: CASSHPLPGQGRGVSYNEQFF
CDR3 DNA: TGTGCCAGCAGCCATCCCCTTCCGGGACAGGGAAGAGGGGTCTCCTACAATGAGCAGTTCTTC
D gene: TRBD1
J gene: TRBJ2-1
V gene: TRBV3-1
clone size: -
CDR3 length: 21

CDR3 protein: CASCPYLSSSGITYEQYF
CDR3 DNA: TGTGCCAGCTGTCCTTACCTCTCCTCCAGCGGGATAACCTACGAGCAGTACTTC
D gene: TRBD2
J gene: TRBJ2-7
V gene: TRBV3-1
clone size: -
CDR3 length: 18

CDR3 protein: CASTWGDFYNEQFF
CDR3 DNA: TGTGCCAGCACCTGGGGGGATTTCTACAATGAGCAGTTCTTC
D gene: -
J gene: TRBJ2-1
V gene: TRBV11-2
clone size: many
CDR3 length: 14

CDR3 protein: CASSHRSGSWDNEQFF
CDR3 DNA: TGCGCCAGCAGCCACCGCAGCGGGAGCTGGGACAATGAGCAGTTCTTC
D gene: TRBD2
J gene: TRBJ2-1
V gene: TRBV4-3
clone size: many
CDR3 length: 16

CDR3 protein: CASSPPVMNTEAFF
CDR3 DNA: TGTGCCAGCAGCCCACCTGTCATGAACACTGAAGCTTTCTTT
D gene: -
J gene: TRBJ1-1
V gene: TRBV28
clone size: many
CDR3 length: 14

CDR3 protein: CASILWGPYNEQFF
CDR3 DNA: TGTGCCAGCATCCTGTGGGGCCCCTACAATGAGCAGTTCTTC
D gene: -
J gene: TRBJ2-1
V gene: TRBV5-5
clone size: many
CDR3 length: 14

CDR3 protein: CASSQGVGRQETQYF
CDR3 DNA: TGCGCCAGCAGCCAAGGGGTAGGCCGGCAAGAGACCCAGTACTTC
D gene: -
J gene: TRBJ2-5
V gene: TRBV4-3
clone size: few
CDR3 length: 15

CDR3 protein: CASSQDRVNTGELFF
CDR3 DNA: TGTGCCAGCAGCCAGGACAGGGTGAACACCGGGGAGCTGTTTTTT
D gene: TRBD1
J gene: TRBJ2-2
V gene: TRBV28
clone size: many
CDR3 length: 15

CDR3 protein: CSASFGVSYEQYF
CDR3 DNA: TGCAGTGCTAGTTTCGGGGTCTCCTACGAGCAGTACTTC
D gene: -
J gene: TRBJ2-7
V gene: TRBV20-1
clone size: few
CDR3 length: 13

CDR3 protein: CATSLAGKLSDTQYF
CDR3 DNA: TGTGCCACCAGTCTAGCGGGAAAGCTATCAGATACGCAGTATTTT
D gene: TRBD2
J gene: TRBJ2-3
V gene: TRBV24-1
clone size: many
CDR3 length: 15

CDR3 protein: CSARLRASGSKYEQYF
CDR3 DNA: TGCAGTGCTAGATTGAGGGCTAGCGGGAGTAAATACGAGCAGTACTTC
D gene: TRBD2
J gene: TRBJ2-7
V gene: TRBV20-1
clone size: few
CDR3 length: 16

CDR3 protein: CASIPWGQGYQETQYF
CDR3 DNA: TGTGCCAGCATTCCTTGGGGACAGGGATACCAAGAGACCCAGTACTTC
D gene: TRBD1
J gene: TRBJ2-5
V gene: TRBV28
clone size: few
CDR3 length: 16

CDR3 protein: CSARGDSRAGNYEQYF
CDR3 DNA: TGCAGTGCTAGGGGAGATTCAAGGGCGGGGAACTACGAGCAGTACTTC
D gene: -
J gene: TRBJ2-7
V gene: TRBV20-1
clone size: many
CDR3 length: 16

CDR3 protein: CASSLPSVHRRDTQYF
CDR3 DNA: TGCGCCAGCAGCTTACCCAGCGTCCACCGCCGGGATACGCAGTATTTT
D gene: -
J gene: TRBJ2-3
V gene: TRBV5-1
clone size: few
CDR3 length: 16

CDR3 protein: CASSSWTVYEQYF
CDR3 DNA: TGTGCCAGCAGCTCTTGGACAGTCTACGAGCAGTACTTC
D gene: -
J gene: TRBJ2-7
V gene: TRBV7-9
clone size: -
CDR3 length: 13